This is a list of T cell receptor beta chains from one sample in a study of blood T cells in healthy people across ages. TCRdb passed the 5' RACE reads through MiXCR, listing each CDR3 protein once. Of around 1,800,000 distinct CDR3 sequences in the sample, more than 35% were seen once. The sequenced sample consisted of blood. The receptors shown here come from a human donor in good health. Both conserved end residues are trimmed from each CDR3. The D gene is left open where the match is weak.

d_call j_call v_call cdr3_aa
TRBD1 TRBJ1-6 TRBV4-3 ASSQALMTGEGHSPLH
. TRBJ2-1 TRBV6-1 ASSEFQQVNEQF
. TRBJ2-7 TRBV7-2 ASSPQIPWTDSYEQY
TRBD1 TRBJ1-2 TRBV2 ASVQQGAWDGYT
TRBD1 TRBJ1-6 TRBV6-5 ASGRGQGGYQPLH
TRBD2 TRBJ2-3 TRBV6-5 ASSPALAVSTDTQY
. TRBJ1-5 TRBV20-1 SASTRFDQPQH
TRBD1 TRBJ2-4 TRBV20-1 SAGQGSDIQY
. . TRBV29-1 SGVPYEGYEQY
. TRBJ2-1 TRBV20-1 SARLSGRWGNEQF
. TRBJ1-1 TRBV5-1 ASSLAQQLTEAF
. TRBJ2-6 TRBV20-1 SAETVRDRSGANVLT
. TRBJ2-2 TRBV4-3 ASSQDWQTGELF
. TRBJ2-7 TRBV20-1 SASGQLVYDEQY
TRBD1 TRBJ1-2 TRBV29-1 SVPPQGGYGYT
. TRBJ2-5 TRBV6-1 ASSEATY
. TRBJ1-1 TRBV20-1 SARDHEAF
TRBD1 TRBJ1-5 TRBV20-1 SARDKNRGYNQPQH
TRBD1 TRBJ1-1 TRBV5-5 ASIAPGQMNTEAF
TRBD2 TRBJ2-3 TRBV29-1 SVEGGLAGGSRVDTQY
. TRBJ2-4 TRBV5-1 AGSSHSEINIQY
. TRBJ2-3 TRBV5-1 ASRDPSSADTQY
. TRBJ2-7 TRBV28 ASRERGRTYEQY
. . TRBV7-3 ASSLMADSEQY
TRBD2 . TRBV7-2 AGSYLAGGQIGEQY
. TRBJ2-7 TRBV7-6 ASSRSQGRYEQY
TRBD2 . TRBV4-2 ASSIPAGARHEQY
TRBD2 TRBJ2-3 TRBV12-3/TRBV12-4 ASSRRRLAGNSDAQY
TRBD1 TRBJ1-2 TRBV6-4 ASSQQGGDYGYT
. TRBJ1-5 TRBV6-1 ASSEWGLYNQPQH
. TRBJ2-7 TRBV7-2 TSSLGQVREQY
. TRBJ1-2 TRBV4-1 ASSQDQGAVLFGYT
TRBD1 TRBJ1-1 TRBV29-1 SVATGAHTEAF
. TRBJ1-6 TRBV20-1 SAGNDLNSPLH
. TRBJ1-2 TRBV7-2 ASSRRINGHT
TRBD1 TRBJ2-7 TRBV12-3/TRBV12-4 ASSLRQGVDEQY
TRBD2 TRBJ2-5 TRBV4-1 ASSQGLSGGETQY
. TRBJ1-5 TRBV6-2/TRBV6-3 ASRPYMGQGNQPQH
. TRBJ2-2 TRBV29-1 SVDRSNTGELF
TRBD1 TRBJ1-1 TRBV7-9 ASSLEQGVGAF
TRBD1 TRBJ2-5 TRBV7-2 AGNRGLRETQY
. TRBJ2-7 TRBV4-3 ASSQALGYGAFEQY
TRBD1 TRBJ1-2 TRBV7-3 ASSDGTADTYGYT
. TRBJ1-1 TRBV6-5 ASLPGPLNTEAF
. TRBJ2-3 TRBV20-1 SARDGFTDTQY